What follows is one T cell receptor (beta chain) and its context. The germline V and J ends were trimmed by 2 bases and 0 bases, with 11 bases remaining between them. CDR1 and CDR2 from the germline V gene are SGHNT and YENEEA. The CDR3 consists of 15 residues. The sample comes from a study of cytomegalovirus exposure and HLA in healthy donors. The PCR was carried out with 60 Vbeta primers and 13 Jbeta primers. Here immunoSEQ multiplex PCR was the method, and the copy in TCRdb shows in-frame clones only, minus some. Altogether roughly 150,000 clones are present, 68% being singletons, with the ten largest covering 10%.

This chain links TRBV11-3 with TRBJ2-7; D is unresolved. The sequencing sample was made of PBMCs. The clonotype was recovered from a man younger than 40 in good health and CMV-seropositive. The CDR3 region is CASSLHTTSSYEQYF. CDR3 bases: TGTGCCAGCAGCTTACATACTACGAGCTCCTACGAGCAGTACTTC.